Presented here are 19 T cell receptor beta chains from one specimen sequenced in a study of cytomegalovirus exposure and HLA in healthy donors. PCR involved 60 Vbeta and 13 Jbeta primers. Measured with immunoSEQ multiplex PCR; TCRdb has only the in-frame clones, and not every one. Seen here are under 200,000 clones, about 85% observed once, and the top ten hold about 0.37%. Sequencing was done on a sample of PBMCs. Receptor source: a male donor in good health and CMV-seropositive.

This clone was seen once. The chain is built from TRBV5-1 and TRBJ2-1, with D unresolved. V lost 1 base to trimming and J lost 1 base, with 6 bases between them. This CDR3 has 14 residues. Per the germline V gene, CDR1 is SGHRS and CDR2 is YFSETQ. The CDR3 sequence is CASSLSGSYNEQFF. Written as DNA, the CDR3 is TGCGCCAGCAGCTTGTCAGGATCCTACAATGAGCAGTTCTTC. Full variable domain (missing parts from reference TRBV5-1 and TRBJ2-1): KAGVTQTPRYLIKTRGQQVTLSCSPISGHRSVSWYQQTPGQGLQFLFEYFSETQRNKGNFPGRFSGRQFSNSRSEMNVSTLELGDSALYLCASSLSGSYNEQFFGPGTRLTVL.

J is TRBJ2-1 and V is TRBV14; no firm D call. The CDR3 contains 16 residues. Germline CDR1 SGHDN, CDR2 FVKESK. Between the trimmed V and J ends, which lost 4 bases and 0 bases, there was a span of 13 bases. CDR3 sequence (DNA): TGTGCCAGCAGCCTGCTGAGTTTCGGCTCCTACAATGAGCAGTTCTTC. It codes for CASSLLSFGSYNEQFF.

The chain joins TRBV28 to TRBJ2-7; 7 bases are shared with TRBD1. Trimming took 8 bases from V and 3 from J; bases not matched to a gene: 7. The CDR3 is 13 amino acids. Germline values: CDR1 MDHEN, CDR2 SYDVKM. In DNA, the CDR3 is TGTGCCAGCCGCATTGGGACAGTCTACGAGCAGTACTTC. The encoded protein is CASRIGTVYEQYF.

J is TRBJ1-1 and V is TRBV6-5, with a weak D call TRBD1 (6 bases). Germline assignment: CDR1 MNHEY and CDR2 SVGAGI. V was shortened by 5 bases and J by 7 bases, with 11 bases between the two germline ends. The CDR3 loop spans 12 amino acids. CDR3 residues: CASSGPGVEAFF. The DNA of the CDR3 is TGTGCCAGCAGTGGCCCAGGGGTTGAAGCTTTCTTT.

The chain recombines TRBV5-1 with TRBJ2-5; 9 bases match TRBD2. The CDR3 runs to 14 residues. V lost 5 bases and J lost 2; bases outside the gene matches: 4. In germline, CDR1 is SGHRS, CDR2 YFSETQ. CDR3 protein: CASRRLAGQETQYF. CDR3 bases: TGCGCCAGCAGGAGGCTAGCGGGGCAAGAGACCCAGTACTTC.

The V and J genes are TRBV30 and TRBJ2-7, with D possibly TRBD1 on 6 matching bases. Germline V gene sequence: CDR1 GTSNPN, CDR2 SVGIG (reference sequence). This CDR3 contains 14 residues. The ends were cut back, 6 bases at V and 0 bases at J, with 15 bases in the middle. This chain's CDR3 is CACTGTPISYEQYF. In nucleotides, the CDR3 is TGTGCCTGTACAGGGACCCCCATCTCCTACGAGCAGTACTTC.

CDR3 DNA sequence: TGTGCCAGCAGTGTCTCTCCGGGACAGGGGCCAGATACGCAGTATTTT. Its translation: CASSVSPGQGPDTQYF. J is TRBJ2-3 and V is TRBV28, with 10 bases identical to TRBD1. The V gene's germline CDR1 is MDHEN and CDR2 SYDVKM. V dropped 5 bases and J dropped 4; count of bases not matched to a gene: 9. This CDR3 region has 16 residues. Based on the CDR3 plus reference TRBV28 and TRBJ2-3, the full variable domain is DVKVTQSSRYLVKRTGEKVFLECVQDMDHENMFWYRQDPGLGLRLIYFSYDVKMKEKGDIPEGYSVSREKKERFSLILESASTNQTSMYLCASSVSPGQGPDTQYFGPGTRLTVL.

The sample holds a few counts of this clone. The chain carries TRBV4-3 and TRBJ2-7, with a weak D call TRBD1 (6 bases). The V gene's germline CDR1 is LGHNA and CDR2 YSLEER. V was trimmed by 0 bases and J by 2 bases, leaving 11 bases between them. The CDR3 is 15 amino acids. The CDR3 loop reads CASSQERGSAYEQYF. CDR3 DNA: TGCGCCAGCAGCCAAGAAAGGGGGTCCGCCTACGAGCAGTACTTC.

The chain couples TRBV29-1 to TRBJ2-3, with D unclear. The CDR3 covers 11 residues. Germline CDR1 and CDR2: SQVTM and ANQGSEA. Trimming left V 3 bases short and J 6 bases short, with 7 bases between. The DNA of the CDR3 is TGCAGCGTTGATTCTTCCGATACGCAGTATTTT. Its translation is CSVDSSDTQYF.

The rearrangement links TRBV7-2 to TRBJ2-7, with 8 positions matching TRBD2. CDR1 is SGHTA and CDR2 is FQGNSA in the germline V gene. The CDR3 has 14 amino acids. Trimming at V came to 2 bases and at J to 4 bases, leaving 4 bases not matched to a gene. The CDR3 region has the DNA TGTGCCAGCAGCTTACAGCGGGGGTTGTACGAGCAGTACTTC. The encoded protein is CASSLQRGLYEQYF.

V is TRBV7-2 and J is TRBJ1-1, with D perhaps TRBD1 (6 bases). V gave up 5 bases and J gave up 10 bases, with 17 bases separating them. CDR3 length: 13 amino acids. CDR1 SGHTA and CDR2 FQGNSA come from the germline V gene. The CDR3 coding sequence is TGTGCCAGCAGCATTGACAGGCCTAGAGTAGCTTTCTTT. It is translated as CASSIDRPRVAFF.

The CDR3 coding sequence is TGTGCCAGCAGCCAAGAATTAGCGGGTTCCTACGAGCAGTACTTC. It translates to CASSQELAGSYEQYF. The chain couples TRBV4-2 to TRBJ2-7; TRBD2 aligns across 7 bases. Germline V gene data show CDR1 as LGHNA and CDR2 as YNFKEQ. The CDR3 is made up of 15 amino acids. The V gene end was trimmed by 0 bases and the J gene end by 1 base; junction bases not matched to a gene: 3.

The chain is built from TRBV7-2 and TRBJ1-2, with D possibly matching TRBD1 (5 bases). The V gene's germline CDR1 is SGHTA and CDR2 FQGNSA. Between the trimmed V and J ends, which lost 0 bases and 3 bases, there was a span of 8 bases. This CDR3 is built from 14 residues. The CDR3 sequence: CASSLAFRDYGYTF. Here the CDR3 DNA reads TGTGCCAGCAGCTTAGCGTTCAGGGACTATGGCTACACCTTC.

The V gene is TRBV9, the J gene TRBJ2-7, with TRBD1 matching over 10 bases. CDR3 length: 15 amino acids. Germline CDR1 and CDR2: SGDLS and YYNGEE. The V gene end was trimmed by 2 bases and the J gene end by 6 bases; junction bases not matched to a gene: 8. The chain's CDR3 is CASSVSGQGSGEQYF. In nucleotides, the CDR3 is TGTGCCAGCAGCGTCTCGGGACAGGGGAGCGGCGAGCAGTACTTC.

This clone occurred a few times. V gene TRBV9 combines with J gene TRBJ1-2; D is undetermined. The CDR3 extends over 12 amino acids. The V end lost 0 bases, the J end lost 5 bases, and 5 bases lay between the germline ends. Germline CDR1 and CDR2: SGDLS and YYNGEE. The CDR3 sequence: CASSVVQYGYTF. DNA of the CDR3: TGTGCCAGCAGCGTAGTACAGTATGGCTACACCTTC.

The chain carries TRBV10-2 and TRBJ1-1, with 7 bases aligning to TRBD1. The CDR3 runs to 15 residues. The trim removed 7 bases at V and 5 bases at J, leaving 13 bases unmatched. Germline CDR1 reads WSHSY; CDR2 reads SAAADI. CDR3 sequence (DNA): TGCGCCAGCAACTTCTTACAGGGGTTAGTGACTGAAGCTTTCTTT. Amino acids: CASNFLQGLVTEAFF.

The chain combines TRBV9 with TRBJ2-7; D is possibly TRBD2 (5 bases). Germline V gene lookup returns CDR1 SGDLS and CDR2 YYNGEE. The CDR3 sequence is 14 residues long. V shed 4 bases and J shed 1 base, with 12 bases lying between them. The CDR3: CASSSEGESYEQYF. CDR3 DNA sequence: TGTGCCAGCAGCTCTGAGGGAGAATCCTACGAGCAGTACTTC.

This CDR3 is CASSLILGNEQFF. DNA of the CDR3: TGTGCCAGCAGTTTAATACTCGGGAATGAGCAGTTCTTC. V gene TRBV28 combines with J gene TRBJ2-1; D not resolved. Germline values: CDR1 MDHEN, CDR2 SYDVKM. Trimming took 2 bases from V and 7 from J, leaving 9 bases between them. This CDR3 is 13 amino acids long. Combining the CDR3 with reference TRBV28 and TRBJ2-1 gives the whole variable domain DVKVTQSSRYLVKRTGEKVFLECVQDMDHENMFWYRQDPGLGLRLIYFSYDVKMKEKGDIPEGYSVSREKKERFSLILESASTNQTSMYLCASSLILGNEQFFGPGTRLTVL.

This chain uses TRBV6-4 with TRBJ2-2; D gene unclear. The CDR3 sequence is 14 residues long. V lost 6 bases and J lost 4, with 12 bases in between. Germline values: CDR1 MRHNA, CDR2 SNTAGT. The CDR3 here is CASSSRPGTGELFF. The CDR3 region has the DNA TGTGCCAGCAGCTCCCGCCCGGGCACCGGGGAGCTGTTTTTT.